Listed below are T cell receptor beta chains from one sample, sequenced in a study of shared clonotypes between healthy human individuals. Clones were sequenced by immunoSEQ multiplex PCR, and TCRdb holds only the in-frame ones, with some missing. The profile shows approximately 2.5 million clones, roughly 92% of them singletons. What was sequenced was naive CD4+ T cells sorted from blood. The receptors were gathered from a young man in good health. CDR3s include the opening cysteine and the closing phenylalanine or tryptophan. The order of the fields is J gene, D gene, V gene, clone size, CDR3 DNA, CDR3 protein. The D gene is left open where the match is weak. The size of a clone is reported for some rows only, either as once, few or many, or as a class for expanded clones.

J gene: TRBJ1-3; D gene: .; V gene: TRBV18; clone size: .; CDR3 DNA: TGTGCCAGCTCACCACGCGATACCTCTGGAAACACCATATATTTT; CDR3 protein: CASSPRDTSGNTIYF
J gene: TRBJ2-5; D gene: TRBD1; V gene: TRBV18; clone size: .; CDR3 DNA: TGTGCCAGCTCACCGGACAGGGCACAAGAGACCCAGTACTTC; CDR3 protein: CASSPDRAQETQYF
J gene: TRBJ2-3; D gene: .; V gene: TRBV7-2; clone size: .; CDR3 DNA: TGTGCCAGCATGCGGGGGCCGACAGATACGCAGTATTTT; CDR3 protein: CASMRGPTDTQYF
J gene: TRBJ2-7; D gene: .; V gene: TRBV6-1; clone size: .; CDR3 DNA: TGTGCCAGCAGTCAAGGGGGGGACTCCTACGAGCAGTACTTC; CDR3 protein: CASSQGGDSYEQYF
J gene: TRBJ2-3; D gene: .; V gene: TRBV7-2; clone size: .; CDR3 DNA: TGTGCCAGCAGCAATAGGGATACGCAGTATTTT; CDR3 protein: CASSNRDTQYF
J gene: TRBJ1-3; D gene: .; V gene: TRBV27; clone size: .; CDR3 DNA: TGTGCCAGCAGTTTGGGTTTAGGGGCTGGAAACACCATATATTTT; CDR3 protein: CASSLGLGAGNTIYF
J gene: TRBJ1-2; D gene: TRBD1; V gene: TRBV6-1; clone size: .; CDR3 DNA: TGTGCCAGCAACCCTGGGGGACAGAGGGAGGGCTACACCTTC; CDR3 protein: CASNPGGQREGYTF
J gene: TRBJ2-7; D gene: TRBD1; V gene: TRBV25-1; clone size: .; CDR3 DNA: TGTGCCAGCAGTGTCACAGGGGGACTCTACGAGCAGTACTTC; CDR3 protein: CASSVTGGLYEQYF
J gene: TRBJ1-1; D gene: .; V gene: TRBV5-5; clone size: .; CDR3 DNA: TGTGCCAGCAGCTTGGCCGGGACCGGGCGCAACACTGAAGCTTTCTTT; CDR3 protein: CASSLAGTGRNTEAFF
J gene: TRBJ2-7; D gene: TRBD1; V gene: TRBV10-3; clone size: .; CDR3 DNA: TGTGCCATCAGTGGGGGACAGGACTCCTACGAGCAGTACTTC; CDR3 protein: CAISGGQDSYEQYF
J gene: TRBJ2-3; D gene: TRBD2; V gene: TRBV4-3; clone size: .; CDR3 DNA: TGCGCCAGCAGCCAGGACGGACTAGCGGGAACAACAGATACGCAGTATTTT; CDR3 protein: CASSQDGLAGTTDTQYF
J gene: TRBJ2-7; D gene: TRBD2; V gene: TRBV27; clone size: .; CDR3 DNA: TGTGCCAGCAGTTACCGAGCGGGGGGATATTCCTACGAGCAGTACTTC; CDR3 protein: CASSYRAGGYSYEQYF
J gene: TRBJ1-1; D gene: .; V gene: TRBV19; clone size: few; CDR3 DNA: TGTGCCAGTAGTATTAGGTCGGAGAACACTGAAGCTTTCTTT; CDR3 protein: CASSIRSENTEAFF
J gene: TRBJ1-4; D gene: TRBD1; V gene: TRBV6-1; clone size: .; CDR3 DNA: TGTGCCAGCAAGGACAGGGGGTTTGTTGATGAAAAACTGTTTTTT; CDR3 protein: CASKDRGFVDEKLFF
J gene: TRBJ2-7; D gene: .; V gene: TRBV10-3; clone size: .; CDR3 DNA: TGTGCCATCAGTGAGTGGGACGTAACCTACGAGCAGTACTTC; CDR3 protein: CAISEWDVTYEQYF
J gene: TRBJ2-7; D gene: .; V gene: TRBV5-6; clone size: .; CDR3 DNA: TGTGCCAGCAGCCTAGGACCCCTAGACTCCTACGAGCAGTACTTC; CDR3 protein: CASSLGPLDSYEQYF
J gene: TRBJ1-4; D gene: .; V gene: TRBV6-1; clone size: .; CDR3 DNA: TGTGCCAGCAGTGAAAGGGCGGACAGACTAAATGAAAAACTGTTTTTT; CDR3 protein: CASSERADRLNEKLFF
J gene: TRBJ2-7; D gene: .; V gene: TRBV7-9; clone size: .; CDR3 DNA: TGTGCCAGCAGCTTATCCGGGTACGAGCAGTACTTC; CDR3 protein: CASSLSGYEQYF
J gene: TRBJ1-3; D gene: .; V gene: TRBV5-4; clone size: .; CDR3 DNA: TGTGCCAGCAGCCCCCGTAGGGACCGCCACTCTGGAAACACCATATATTTT; CDR3 protein: CASSPRRDRHSGNTIYF
J gene: TRBJ2-1; D gene: TRBD2; V gene: TRBV7-9; clone size: .; CDR3 DNA: TGTGCCAGCAGCTTAGCGACTAGCGGGAGGGGGTTTGATCAGTTCTTC; CDR3 protein: CASSLATSGRGFDQFF
J gene: TRBJ2-5; D gene: TRBD2; V gene: TRBV6-5; clone size: .; CDR3 DNA: TGTGCCAGCAGTTCAACTCTAGCGGGAAAAGAGACCCAGTACTTC; CDR3 protein: CASSSTLAGKETQYF
J gene: TRBJ2-7; D gene: .; V gene: TRBV6-5; clone size: .; CDR3 DNA: TGTGCCAGCAGTTACTCTCCGGGCCCCAGGGGCGAGCAGTACTTC; CDR3 protein: CASSYSPGPRGEQYF
J gene: TRBJ2-5; D gene: TRBD1; V gene: TRBV5-4; clone size: .; CDR3 DNA: TGTGCCAGCAGCATACAGGGGTCAGGGGAGACCCAGTACTTC; CDR3 protein: CASSIQGSGETQYF
J gene: TRBJ2-5; D gene: TRBD1; V gene: TRBV10-2; clone size: .; CDR3 DNA: TGCGCCAGCAGTGAGACTAGGACAGGGACGGAGACCCAGTACTTC; CDR3 protein: CASSETRTGTETQYF
J gene: TRBJ2-1; D gene: TRBD2; V gene: TRBV7-9; clone size: .; CDR3 DNA: TGTGCCAGCAGCTTAGGGGGACTAGCGGGAGGTAATGAGCAGTTCTTC; CDR3 protein: CASSLGGLAGGNEQFF
J gene: TRBJ1-2; D gene: TRBD1; V gene: TRBV6-1; clone size: once; CDR3 DNA: TGTGCCAGCAGTGAAGTAATTAGGTGGACAGGGGGTAAACCTGGCTACACCTTC; CDR3 protein: CASSEVIRWTGGKPGYTF
J gene: TRBJ1-4; D gene: TRBD1; V gene: TRBV11-2; clone size: .; CDR3 DNA: TGTGCCAGCAGGTCGACAGGGGGCACGAACCTTCGTTTT; CDR3 protein: CASRSTGGTNLRF
J gene: TRBJ1-2; D gene: .; V gene: TRBV10-3; clone size: .; CDR3 DNA: TGTGCCCGGGGAGACGGAAACTATGGCTACACCTTC; CDR3 protein: CARGDGNYGYTF
J gene: TRBJ2-5; D gene: TRBD1; V gene: TRBV7-2; clone size: .; CDR3 DNA: TGTGCCAGCAGCGGGGGAACCGGGACAGGGCAAGAGACCCAGTACTTC; CDR3 protein: CASSGGTGTGQETQYF
J gene: TRBJ2-1; D gene: .; V gene: TRBV6-5; clone size: once; CDR3 DNA: TGTGCCAGCAGTTCAGGTGGTGAGCAGTTCTTC; CDR3 protein: CASSSGGEQFF
J gene: TRBJ2-3; D gene: .; V gene: TRBV15; clone size: .; CDR3 DNA: TGTGCCACCAGCAGAGAACAGGGCGTGGGCACAGATACGCAGTATTTT; CDR3 protein: CATSREQGVGTDTQYF
J gene: TRBJ2-1; D gene: TRBD2; V gene: TRBV2; clone size: .; CDR3 DNA: TGTGCCAGCAGCAGACTAGCTACATCCAATGAGCAGTTCTTC; CDR3 protein: CASSRLATSNEQFF
J gene: TRBJ2-5; D gene: .; V gene: TRBV30; clone size: .; CDR3 DNA: TGTGCCTGGAAGGCTCCGGGCCGCTATCCCCAGTACTTC; CDR3 protein: CAWKAPGRYPQYF
J gene: TRBJ2-7; D gene: TRBD2; V gene: TRBV5-4; clone size: .; CDR3 DNA: TGTGCCAGCAGCCCTACGACTAGCGGGGGGCCCAAGCCGTACGAGCAGTACTTC; CDR3 protein: CASSPTTSGGPKPYEQYF
J gene: TRBJ1-3; D gene: .; V gene: TRBV6-1; clone size: .; CDR3 DNA: TGTGCCAGCAGATCAGGGGTAGCTGGAAACACCATATATTTT; CDR3 protein: CASRSGVAGNTIYF
J gene: TRBJ2-3; D gene: TRBD2; V gene: TRBV13; clone size: .; CDR3 DNA: TGTGCCAGCAGCTTATCGGCGGGGGGGCAGGATACGCAGTATTTT; CDR3 protein: CASSLSAGGQDTQYF
J gene: TRBJ1-5; D gene: .; V gene: TRBV18; clone size: .; CDR3 DNA: TGTGCCAGCTCACCCGATGCAGGGACTCAGCCCCAGCATTTT; CDR3 protein: CASSPDAGTQPQHF
J gene: TRBJ1-5; D gene: .; V gene: TRBV1; clone size: .; CDR3 DNA: TGCACCAGCAGCCAAGAGACAGGGGGCCTACCAAATCAGCCCCAGCATTTT; CDR3 protein: CTSSQETGGLPNQPQHF
J gene: TRBJ2-7; D gene: .; V gene: TRBV27; clone size: .; CDR3 DNA: TGTGCCAGCAGCAACAGGGACTCCTACGAGCAGTACTTC; CDR3 protein: CASSNRDSYEQYF